This paragraph covers one T cell receptor (beta chain) sequence. The sample holds a few counts of this clonotype. Its recognized antigen is unknown. Base qualities are not recorded, but no much larger clone differs from it by a single base. Ficoll-Paque density gradient centrifugation was used to isolate PBMCs. The reads were generated on an Illumina NovaSeq 6000. TCRalpha and TCRbeta cDNA libraries were built by 5'RACE with constant-segment primers, adding sample barcodes and unique molecular identifiers. RNA was extracted from every sample with Trizol reagent. The libraries were amplified in two PCR steps, and the second step added a second sample barcode and Illumina TruSeq adapters. Libraries were sequenced on an Illumina NovaSeq with 2 x 150 bp paired-end reads. Processing in the source paper ran as follows. Reads were demultiplexed and collapsed into UMI-guided consensus sequences with migec v1.2.7. Using mixcr v2.1.11, UMI consensuses were aligned to TRA and TRB V and J templates and then assembled into clonotypes. A clonotype was counted as expanded or contracted only if both edgeR and NoisET called the change significant, with noise models trained on biological replicates. edgeR calls used a false discovery rate-adjusted p below 0.01 and a log2 fold-change threshold of 1. As an exploratory analysis of dynamics, PCA with hierarchical clustering was applied to max-normalized trajectories of the 1000 most abundant clonotypes. The CD4 or CD8 phenotype of responding clones was assigned using the separately sequenced CD4+ and CD8+ repertoires. TCRdb reworked the public reads: Q25 trimming with fastp, MiXCR clone assembly, productive beta chains retained. CDR3 protein sequences are deduplicated, and each keeps its most common genes and DNA. These V and J calls rely on TCRdb rather than the paper's analysis. This sample gives tens of thousands of distinct CDR3 sequences in total; over 9% of them show up just once. The ten largest clones represent 24% of the sample.

This specimen belongs to a study of T-cell memory formation after mild COVID-19 (dated by TCRdb to the early 2020s). Regarding the study in general: TCR sequence clusters from the two donors were found to be largely donor specific. The cohort comprised two young, previously healthy adult volunteers, one female and one male. Longitudinal TCRalpha and TCRbeta repertoire sequencing tracked T-cell clones expanding and contracting after mild COVID-19 in two donors.

Trimming accounts for 5 bases at V and 4 bases at J, while the number of junction bases matched to no gene is 12. The germline V gene (reference sequence) supplies CDR1 SEHNR and CDR2 FQNEAQ. Including cysteine and phenylalanine, the CDR3 has 17 amino acids. The entry retains the CDR3 DNA only, 51 bases that are in frame from base 1. On the study overall, not on this receptor specifically: The study covered only two mild cases, and larger cohorts including severe cases with pre-infection samples were considered necessary. The detection of some responding clones in pre-infection memory suggests that pre-existing cross-reactive memory T cells joined the SARS-CoV-2 response. From day 15 to 85, contracting clones showed balanced CD4/CD8 phenotypes, whereas a second wave of clones that expanded from day 15 to 37 leaned towards CD4+. Contracting CD4+ clones were found mainly in CM and EM memory subsets, while CD8+ clones were enriched in EMRA. Whether the second-wave clones peaking on day 37 were SARS-CoV-2 specific was not confirmed.

The V gene is TRBV7-9 and the J gene is TRBJ2-7; a stretch of 12 junction bases matches TRBD1. The clonotype comes from a man aged 18 to 29 who had mild COVID-19 (a few samples of this study predate the infection). The sample titles of this study are shuffled in the database, so cell type and time point are left out; the donor was told from shared clones. The sample comprised PBMCs or a T cell subset sorted from them (not recorded which). The CDR3 reads as follows: CASSKRLGTGGQYEQYF. The DNA is TGTGCCAGCAGCAAACGACTGGGGACAGGGGGCCAGTACGAGCAGTACTTC.